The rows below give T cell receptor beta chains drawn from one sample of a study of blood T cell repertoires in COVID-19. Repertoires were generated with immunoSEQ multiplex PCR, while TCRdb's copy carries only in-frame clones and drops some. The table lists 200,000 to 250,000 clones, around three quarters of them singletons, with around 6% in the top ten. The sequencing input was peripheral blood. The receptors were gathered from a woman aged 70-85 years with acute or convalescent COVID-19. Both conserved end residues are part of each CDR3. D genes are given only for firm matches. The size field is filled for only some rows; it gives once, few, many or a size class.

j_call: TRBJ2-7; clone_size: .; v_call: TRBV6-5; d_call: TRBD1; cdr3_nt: TGTGCCAGCAGTAGACAGGGGGAGGCCTACGAGCAGTACTTC; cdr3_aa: CASSRQGEAYEQYF
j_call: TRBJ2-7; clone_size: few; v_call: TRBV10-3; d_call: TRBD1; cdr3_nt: TGTGCCATCAGTGAGTCTCAGGGGGCGAGGGAGCAGTACTTC; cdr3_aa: CAISESQGAREQYF
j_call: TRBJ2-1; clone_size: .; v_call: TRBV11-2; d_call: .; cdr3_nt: TGTGCCAGCAGCTCCCTGGGATCGGGAACCTACAATGAGCAGTTCTTC; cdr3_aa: CASSSLGSGTYNEQFF
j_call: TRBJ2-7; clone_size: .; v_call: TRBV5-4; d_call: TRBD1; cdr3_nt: TGTGCCAGCAGCTCGGGACAGGGACCCTACGAGCAGTACTTC; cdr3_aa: CASSSGQGPYEQYF
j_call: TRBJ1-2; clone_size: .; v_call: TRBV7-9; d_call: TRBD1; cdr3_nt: TGTGCCAGCAGCACCGGACAGGGGGCTAACTATGGCTACACCTTC; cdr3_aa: CASSTGQGANYGYTF
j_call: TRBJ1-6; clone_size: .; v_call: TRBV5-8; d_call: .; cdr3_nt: TGTGCCAGCAGCCTGATAACCGGGAGCCATAATTCACCCCTCCACTTT; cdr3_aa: CASSLITGSHNSPLHF
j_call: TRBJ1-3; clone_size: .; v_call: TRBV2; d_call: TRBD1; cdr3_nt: TGTGCCAGCAGTCCGGGACAGGGTTCTGGAAACACCATATATTTT; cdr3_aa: CASSPGQGSGNTIYF
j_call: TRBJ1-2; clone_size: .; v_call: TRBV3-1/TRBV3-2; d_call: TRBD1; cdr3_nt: TGTGCCAGCAGCCCGGGCGGACAGGGTGGCTACACCTTC; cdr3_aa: CASSPGGQGGYTF
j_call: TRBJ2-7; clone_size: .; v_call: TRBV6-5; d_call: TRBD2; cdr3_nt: TGTGCCAGCAGAGGGACTAGGAGCTCCTACGAGCAGTACTTC; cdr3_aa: CASRGTRSSYEQYF
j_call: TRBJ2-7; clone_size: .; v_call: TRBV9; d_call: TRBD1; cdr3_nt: TGTGCCAGCGGCGTTGGACAGGATCTCACCTACGAGCAGTACTTC; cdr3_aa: CASGVGQDLTYEQYF
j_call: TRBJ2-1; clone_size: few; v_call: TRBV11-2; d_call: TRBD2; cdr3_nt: TGTGCCAGCAGCTTAGGGCTAGCGGACTACAATGAGCAGTTCTTC; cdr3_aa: CASSLGLADYNEQFF
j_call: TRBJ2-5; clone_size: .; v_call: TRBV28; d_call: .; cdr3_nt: TGTGCCAGCAGCAAGGACAGCCAAGAGACCCAGTACTTC; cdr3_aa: CASSKDSQETQYF
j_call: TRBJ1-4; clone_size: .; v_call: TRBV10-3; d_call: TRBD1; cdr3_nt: TGTGCCATCAGTGAGTGGACAGGGCCAACTAATGAAAAACTGTTTTTT; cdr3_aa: CAISEWTGPTNEKLFF
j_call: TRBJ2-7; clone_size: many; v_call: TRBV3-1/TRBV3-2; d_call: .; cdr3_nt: TGTGCCAGCAGCCAAACGGCCTACGAGCAGTACTTC; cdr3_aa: CASSQTAYEQYF
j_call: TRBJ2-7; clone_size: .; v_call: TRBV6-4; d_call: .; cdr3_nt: TGTGCCAGCAGTGACCTAGACCCCCCCTACGAGCAGTACTTC; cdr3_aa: CASSDLDPPYEQYF
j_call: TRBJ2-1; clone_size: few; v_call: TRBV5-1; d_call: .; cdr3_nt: TGCGCCAGCAGCGTAGGGACTTTGATCTACAATGAGCAGTTCTTC; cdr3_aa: CASSVGTLIYNEQFF
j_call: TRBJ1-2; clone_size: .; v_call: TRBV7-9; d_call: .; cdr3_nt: TGTGCCAGCAGCCGTGGACAGCTGACTAACTATGGCTACACCTTC; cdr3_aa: CASSRGQLTNYGYTF
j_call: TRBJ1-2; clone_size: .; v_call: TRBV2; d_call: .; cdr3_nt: TGTGCCAGCAGTGAACGCCGGGACACTGATGGCTACACCTTC; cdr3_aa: CASSERRDTDGYTF
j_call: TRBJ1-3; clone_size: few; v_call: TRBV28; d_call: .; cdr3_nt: TGTGCCAGCACCATACCCCCGACAGACTCTGGAAACACCATATATTTT; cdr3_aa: CASTIPPTDSGNTIYF
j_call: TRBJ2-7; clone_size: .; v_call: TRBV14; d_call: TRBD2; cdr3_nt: TGTGCCAGCAGCCTCCCCGGGACTAACTCCTACGAGCAGTACTTC; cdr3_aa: CASSLPGTNSYEQYF
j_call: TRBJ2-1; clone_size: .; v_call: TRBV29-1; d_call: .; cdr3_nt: TGCAGCGTTACAGGGAAAATTAGCTCCTACAATGAGCAGTTCTTC; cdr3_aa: CSVTGKISSYNEQFF
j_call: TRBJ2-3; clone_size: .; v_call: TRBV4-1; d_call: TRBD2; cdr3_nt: TGCGCCAGCAGCCAAGAGGGCAAACTAGCGGGAGGTCGGACAGATACGCAGTATTTT; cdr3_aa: CASSQEGKLAGGRTDTQYF
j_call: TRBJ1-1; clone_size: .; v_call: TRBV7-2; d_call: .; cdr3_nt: TGTGCCAGCAGCACTCGACGGGAGAACACTGAAGCTTTCTTT; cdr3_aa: CASSTRRENTEAFF
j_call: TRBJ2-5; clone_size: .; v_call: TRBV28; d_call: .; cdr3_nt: TGTGCCAGCAGTTTTACATACCAGGAGACCCAGTACTTC; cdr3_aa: CASSFTYQETQYF
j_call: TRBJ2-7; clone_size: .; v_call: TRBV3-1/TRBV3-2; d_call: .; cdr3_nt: TGTGCCAGCAGCCAGGACAGAGACTACGAGCAGTACTTC; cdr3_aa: CASSQDRDYEQYF
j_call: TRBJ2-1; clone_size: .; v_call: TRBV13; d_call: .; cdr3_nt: TGTGCCAGCAGCTTGAGAGGGTTTAGGAATGAGCAGTTCTTC; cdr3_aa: CASSLRGFRNEQFF
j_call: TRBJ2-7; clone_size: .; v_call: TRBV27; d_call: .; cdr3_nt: TGTGCCAGCAGTCCCCTGGACAATACCTACGAGCAGTACTTC; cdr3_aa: CASSPLDNTYEQYF
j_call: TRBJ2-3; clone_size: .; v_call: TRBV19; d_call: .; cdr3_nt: TGTGCCAGTAGTATCCCCGGACTTATTGGAGATACGCAGTATTTT; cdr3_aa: CASSIPGLIGDTQYF
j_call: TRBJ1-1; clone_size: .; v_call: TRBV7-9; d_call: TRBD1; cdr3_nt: TGTGCCAGCAGCTTAGGACAGGGTGGCGGCACTGAAGCTTTCTTT; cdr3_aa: CASSLGQGGGTEAFF
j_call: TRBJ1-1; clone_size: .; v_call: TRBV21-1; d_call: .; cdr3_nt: TGTGCCAGCAGCAACTGGAGAGGAGACACTGAAGCTTTCTTT; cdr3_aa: CASSNWRGDTEAFF
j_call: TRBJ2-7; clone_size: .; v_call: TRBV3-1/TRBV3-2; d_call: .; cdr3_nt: TGTGCCAGCAGCCAAGATGAGACTGCCGAGCAGTACTTC; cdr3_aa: CASSQDETAEQYF
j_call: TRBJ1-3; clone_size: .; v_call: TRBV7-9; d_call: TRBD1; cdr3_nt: TGTGCCAGCAGCTTACGACAGGGGATAACTGGAAACACCATATATTTT; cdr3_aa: CASSLRQGITGNTIYF
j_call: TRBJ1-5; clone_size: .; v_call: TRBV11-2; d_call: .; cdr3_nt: TGTGCCAGCAGTACGGGAGGGAATAGCAATCAGCCCCAGCATTTT; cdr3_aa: CASSTGGNSNQPQHF
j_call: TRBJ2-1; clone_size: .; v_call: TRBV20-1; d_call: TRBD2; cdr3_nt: TGCAGTGCTAGTCTCCTCGGGAGGGGTTACAATGAGCAGTTCTTC; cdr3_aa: CSASLLGRGYNEQFF
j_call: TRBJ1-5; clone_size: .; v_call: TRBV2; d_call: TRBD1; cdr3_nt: TGTGCCAGCAGTGAAGAAGGCTCAGGGGGTCAGCCCCAGCATTTT; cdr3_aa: CASSEEGSGGQPQHF
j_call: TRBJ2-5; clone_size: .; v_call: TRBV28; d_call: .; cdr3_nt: TGTGCCAGCAGCCATGGAGGGCAGAGCCAAGAGACCCAGTACTTC; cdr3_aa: CASSHGGQSQETQYF
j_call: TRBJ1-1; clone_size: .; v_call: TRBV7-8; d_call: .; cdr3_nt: TGTGCCAGCAGCTTATTGGGAGAGACTGGGGTGGCTGAAGCTTTCTTT; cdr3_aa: CASSLLGETGVAEAFF
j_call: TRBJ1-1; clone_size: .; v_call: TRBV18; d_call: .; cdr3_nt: TGTGCCAGCTCACCACTAAGGACAGAGAGCACTGAAGCTTTCTTT; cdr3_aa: CASSPLRTESTEAFF
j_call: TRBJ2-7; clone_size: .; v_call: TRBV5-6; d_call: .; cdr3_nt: TGTGCCAGCAGCTTGCTGGCCGTCCCCTACGAGCAGTACTTC; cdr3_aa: CASSLLAVPYEQYF
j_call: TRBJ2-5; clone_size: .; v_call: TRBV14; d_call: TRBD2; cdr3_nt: TGTGCCAGCAGCCCCGGGACTAGCGGTTTAGGAGAGACCCAGTACTTC; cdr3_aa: CASSPGTSGLGETQYF
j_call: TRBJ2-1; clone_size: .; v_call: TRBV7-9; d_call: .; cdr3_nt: TGTGCCAGCAGCCAGGATAGCTCCTACAATGAGCAGTTCTTC; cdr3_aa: CASSQDSSYNEQFF
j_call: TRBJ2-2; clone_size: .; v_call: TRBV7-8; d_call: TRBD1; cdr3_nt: TGTGCCTCCGGGACAGACGCGAGCACCGGGGAGCTGTTTTTT; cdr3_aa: CASGTDASTGELFF
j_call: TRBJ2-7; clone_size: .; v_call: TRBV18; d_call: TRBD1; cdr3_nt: TGTGCCAGCTCACGTACTAAAGGACAGGCCTACGAGCAGTACTTC; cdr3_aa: CASSRTKGQAYEQYF
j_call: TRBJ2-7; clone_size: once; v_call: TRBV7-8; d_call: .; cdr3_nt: TGTGCCAGCAGCTTAGACAGGCCAAAACCCTACGAGCAGTACTTC; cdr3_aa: CASSLDRPKPYEQYF
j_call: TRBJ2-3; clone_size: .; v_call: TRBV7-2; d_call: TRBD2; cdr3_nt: TGTGCCAGCAGCTTAGGACTAGCGATGGTTTCAGATACGCAGTATTTT; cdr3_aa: CASSLGLAMVSDTQYF
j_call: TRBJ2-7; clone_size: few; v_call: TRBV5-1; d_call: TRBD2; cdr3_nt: TGCGCCAGCACCTTAAACGGGGAGGGGGAGCAGTACTTC; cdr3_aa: CASTLNGEGEQYF
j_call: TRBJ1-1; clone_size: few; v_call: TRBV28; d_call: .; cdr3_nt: TGTGCCAGCAGTTTAACAGGGTTGAACACTGAAGCTTTCTTT; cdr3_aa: CASSLTGLNTEAFF
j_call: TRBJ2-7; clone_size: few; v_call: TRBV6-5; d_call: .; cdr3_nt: TGTGCCTCCGAGACAGCTACCTACGAGCAGTACTTC; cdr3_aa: CASETATYEQYF
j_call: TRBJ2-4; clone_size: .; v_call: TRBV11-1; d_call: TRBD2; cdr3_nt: TGTGCCAGCAGCTCCCGGGGGGGTACCAAAAACATTCAGTACTTC; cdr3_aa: CASSSRGGTKNIQYF
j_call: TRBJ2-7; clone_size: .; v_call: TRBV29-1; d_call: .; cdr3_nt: TGCAGCGCCGGTGGCGGGTCCTCCTACGAGCAGTACTTC; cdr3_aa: CSAGGGSSYEQYF
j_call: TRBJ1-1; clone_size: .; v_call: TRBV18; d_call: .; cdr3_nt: TGTGCCAGCTCACCGTGGAGGGGAGAGGTGGCTGAAGCTTTCTTT; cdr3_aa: CASSPWRGEVAEAFF
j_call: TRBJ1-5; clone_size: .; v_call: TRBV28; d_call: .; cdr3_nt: TGTGCCAGCAGGGACAGTCCGAATCAGCCCCAGCATTTT; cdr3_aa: CASRDSPNQPQHF
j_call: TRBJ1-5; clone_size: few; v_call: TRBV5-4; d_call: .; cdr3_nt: TGTGCCAGCAGCATCCACGGGAGTCAGCCCCAGCATTTT; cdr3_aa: CASSIHGSQPQHF
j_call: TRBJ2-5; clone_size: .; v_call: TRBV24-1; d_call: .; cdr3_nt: TGTGCCACCAGTAGGTCAGCCCCGGGGGAGACCCAGTACTTC; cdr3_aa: CATSRSAPGETQYF